This T cell receptor beta chain derives from a study of blood T cell repertoires in COVID-19. Study-wide background: Sites across the United States, Italy and Spain contributed samples from acute and convalescent COVID-19. T cells, B-cell-depleted T cells, or PBMCs provided the cDNA or gDNA that served as material.

Generated by immunoSEQ multiplex PCR, the TCRdb table keeps only in-frame clones and is missing some. The sample has tens of thousands of clones; 65% to 90% are singletons. The sequenced sample was peripheral blood. The source of this sequence is a man aged 40-49 years with acute or convalescent COVID-19.

The CDR3 loop reads CASSLSGSGNTIYF. The CDR3 nucleotides are TGTGCCAGCAGCTTATCAGGCTCTGGAAACACCATATATTTT. The rearrangement links TRBV11-2 to TRBJ1-3; no firm D call. The CDR3 totals 14 residues. Trimming cost V 2 bases and J 0 bases, with 5 bases left between them. Germline V gene data show CDR1 as SGHAT and CDR2 as FQNNGV.